This T cell receptor beta chain was sequenced for a study of spatial heterogeneity in lung cancer. In its sample, this clonotype was seen a few times. Time point given: blood at routine non-recurrence follow-up after resection. Unsorted samples of tumor, nontumor lung or frozen PBMC had their whole RNA sequenced. MiXCR, run by TCRdb on the 5' RACE reads, gives a single entry per CDR3 protein. The sample lists some 120,000 distinct CDR3 sequences; 9% to 15% were seen once. The V gene lost 4 bases and the J gene lost 4 bases, with 19 bases spanning the gap. Looked up from germline, CDR1 is SEHNR and CDR2 is FQNEAQ (reference sequence). This CDR3 contains 17 residues.

The sample consisted of PBMCs, taken at follow-up. This rearrangement joins TRBV7-9 to TRBJ2-2, with D tentatively TRBD2 (5 bases). The TCR comes from a male donor with early-stage non-small cell lung cancer. In nucleotides, the CDR3 is TGTGCCAGCAGCTCTTTACGGGGATCAAGGTCCACCGGGGAGCTGTTTTTT. Translated, it gives CASSSLRGSRSTGELFF.